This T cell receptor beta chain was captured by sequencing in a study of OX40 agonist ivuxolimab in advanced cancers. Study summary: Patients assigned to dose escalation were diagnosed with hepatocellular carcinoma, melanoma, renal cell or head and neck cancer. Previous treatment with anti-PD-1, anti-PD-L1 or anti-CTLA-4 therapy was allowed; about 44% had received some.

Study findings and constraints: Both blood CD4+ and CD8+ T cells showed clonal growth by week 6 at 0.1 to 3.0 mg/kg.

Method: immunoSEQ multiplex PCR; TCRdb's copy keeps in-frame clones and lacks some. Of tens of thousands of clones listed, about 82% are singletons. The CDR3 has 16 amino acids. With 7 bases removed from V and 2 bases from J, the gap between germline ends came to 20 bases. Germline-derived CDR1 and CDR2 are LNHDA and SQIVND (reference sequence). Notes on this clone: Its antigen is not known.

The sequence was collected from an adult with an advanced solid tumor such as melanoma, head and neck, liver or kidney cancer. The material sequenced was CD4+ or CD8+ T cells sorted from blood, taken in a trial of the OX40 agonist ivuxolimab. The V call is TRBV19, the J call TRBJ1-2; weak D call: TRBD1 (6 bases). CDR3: CASTQGHRSVNYGYTF. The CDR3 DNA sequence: TGTGCCAGTACCCAGGGACACCGATCCGTCAACTATGGCTACACCTTC.